The TCR beta chain under discussion was sequenced for a study of T cell responses to AZD1222 COVID-19 vaccine. This table comes from immunoSEQ multiplex PCR, and its TCRdb copy is limited to in-frame clones, with some not included. Of around 60,000 clones listed, around 82% are singletons. The CDR3 runs 15 residues. Deletions cut 0 bases from V and 4 bases from J, with 12 bases between. The V gene's germline CDR1 is LGHNA and CDR2 YSLEER. The rearrangement joins TRBV4-3 to TRBJ1-2; D unclear. The starting material was peripheral blood, obtained 28 days after the second AZD1222 dose. This receptor was obtained from an adult who received the AZD1222 COVID-19 vaccine. DNA for the CDR3: TGCGCCAGCAGCCAAGATGTGGCGAGGAGCTATGGCTACACCTTC. Translating gives CASSQDVARSYGYTF.